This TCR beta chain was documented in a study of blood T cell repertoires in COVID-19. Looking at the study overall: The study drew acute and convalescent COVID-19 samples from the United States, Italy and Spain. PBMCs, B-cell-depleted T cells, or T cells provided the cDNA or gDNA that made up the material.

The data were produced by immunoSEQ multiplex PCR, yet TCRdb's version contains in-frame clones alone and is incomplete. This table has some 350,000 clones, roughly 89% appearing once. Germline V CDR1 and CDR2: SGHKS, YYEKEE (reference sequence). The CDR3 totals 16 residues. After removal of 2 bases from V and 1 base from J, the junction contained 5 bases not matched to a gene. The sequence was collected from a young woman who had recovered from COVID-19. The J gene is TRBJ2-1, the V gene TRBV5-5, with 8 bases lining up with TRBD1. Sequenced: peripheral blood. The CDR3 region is CASSLGQGASYNEQFF. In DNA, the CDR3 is TGTGCCAGCAGCTTAGGGCAGGGGGCGTCCTACAATGAGCAGTTCTTC.